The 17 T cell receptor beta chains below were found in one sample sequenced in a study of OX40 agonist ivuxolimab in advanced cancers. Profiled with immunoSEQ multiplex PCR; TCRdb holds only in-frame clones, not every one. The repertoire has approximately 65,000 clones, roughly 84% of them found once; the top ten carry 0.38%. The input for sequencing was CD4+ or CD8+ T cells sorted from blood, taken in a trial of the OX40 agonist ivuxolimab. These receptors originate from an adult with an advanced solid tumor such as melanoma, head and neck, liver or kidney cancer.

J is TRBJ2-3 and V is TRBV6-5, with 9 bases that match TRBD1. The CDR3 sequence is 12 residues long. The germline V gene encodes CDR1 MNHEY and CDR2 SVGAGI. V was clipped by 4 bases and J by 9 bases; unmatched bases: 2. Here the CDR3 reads CASSWDRVTQYF. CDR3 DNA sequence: TGTGCCAGCAGTTGGGACAGGGTGACGCAGTATTTT.

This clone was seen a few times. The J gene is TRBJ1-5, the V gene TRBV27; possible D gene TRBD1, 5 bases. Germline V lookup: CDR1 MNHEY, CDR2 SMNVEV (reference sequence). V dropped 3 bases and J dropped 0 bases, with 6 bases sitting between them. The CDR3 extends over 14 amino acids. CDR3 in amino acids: CASSFRGSNQPQHF. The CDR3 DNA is TGTGCCAGCAGTTTTAGGGGTAGCAATCAGCCCCAGCATTTT.

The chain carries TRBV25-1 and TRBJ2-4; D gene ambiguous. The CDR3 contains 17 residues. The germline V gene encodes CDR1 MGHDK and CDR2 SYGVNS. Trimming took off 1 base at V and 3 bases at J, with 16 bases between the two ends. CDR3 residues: CASSECQIGRSKNIQYF. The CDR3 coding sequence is TGTGCCAGCAGTGAATGTCAAATTGGACGAAGCAAAAACATTCAGTACTTC.

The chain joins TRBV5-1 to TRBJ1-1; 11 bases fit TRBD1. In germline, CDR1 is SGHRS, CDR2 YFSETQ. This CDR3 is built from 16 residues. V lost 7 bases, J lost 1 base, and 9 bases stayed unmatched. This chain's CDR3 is CASSQGQGAANTEAFF. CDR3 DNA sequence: TGCGCCAGCTCGCAAGGACAGGGGGCGGCGAACACTGAAGCTTTCTTT.

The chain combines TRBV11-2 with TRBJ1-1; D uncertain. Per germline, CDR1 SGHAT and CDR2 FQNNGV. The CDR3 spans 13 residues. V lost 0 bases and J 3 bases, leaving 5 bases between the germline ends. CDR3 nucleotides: TGTGCCAGCAGCTTAGACAGTTACACTGAAGCTTTCTTT. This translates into CASSLDSYTEAFF. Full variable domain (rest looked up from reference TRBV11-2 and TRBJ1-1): EAGVAQSPRYKIIEKRQSVAFWCNPISGHATLYWYQQILGQGPKLLIQFQNNGVVDDSQLPKDRFSAERLKGVDSTLKIQPAKLEDSAVYLCASSLDSYTEAFFGQGTRLTVV.

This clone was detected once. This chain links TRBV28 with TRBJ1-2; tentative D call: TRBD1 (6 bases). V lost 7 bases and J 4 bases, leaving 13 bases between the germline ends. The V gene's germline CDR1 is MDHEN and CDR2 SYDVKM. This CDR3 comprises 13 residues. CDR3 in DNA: TGTGCCAGCAATCCAGGGGCTAGCTATGGCTACACCTTC. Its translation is CASNPGASYGYTF.

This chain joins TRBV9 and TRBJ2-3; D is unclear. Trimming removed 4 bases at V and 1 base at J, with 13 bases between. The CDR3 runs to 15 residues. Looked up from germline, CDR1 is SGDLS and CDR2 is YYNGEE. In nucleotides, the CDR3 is TGTGCCAGCAGCTTGGGTTTCGTAGGCACAGATACGCAGTATTTT. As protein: CASSLGFVGTDTQYF.

In nucleotides, the CDR3 is TGTGCCAGCGATCAAACCCCCGGCAGGGGGCCGACTCTCACCTTC. It translates to CASDQTPGRGPTLTF. This sequence joins TRBV2 and TRBJ1-2, with 8 bases fitting TRBD1. Losses at the gene ends were 8 bases for V and 13 bases for J; bases not matched to a gene: 21. CDR3 length: 15 amino acids. The germline V gene has CDR1 SNHLY and CDR2 FYNNEI.

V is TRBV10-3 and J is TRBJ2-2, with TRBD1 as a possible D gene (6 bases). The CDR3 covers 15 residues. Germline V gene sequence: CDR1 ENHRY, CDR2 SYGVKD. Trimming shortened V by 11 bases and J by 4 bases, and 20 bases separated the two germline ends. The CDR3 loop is CAVYSGHLLTGELFF. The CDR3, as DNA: TGTGCCGTCTACTCGGGACACCTCCTCACCGGGGAGCTGTTTTTT.

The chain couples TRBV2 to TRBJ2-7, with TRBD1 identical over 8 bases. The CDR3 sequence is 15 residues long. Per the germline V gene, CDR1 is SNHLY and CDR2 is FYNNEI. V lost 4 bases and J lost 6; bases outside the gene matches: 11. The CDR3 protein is CASSGYQGAPGEQYF. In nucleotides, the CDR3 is TGTGCCAGCAGTGGTTACCAGGGGGCGCCGGGCGAGCAGTACTTC.

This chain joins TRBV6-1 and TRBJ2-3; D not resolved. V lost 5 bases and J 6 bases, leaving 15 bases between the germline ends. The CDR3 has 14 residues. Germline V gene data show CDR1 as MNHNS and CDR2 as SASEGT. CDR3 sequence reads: CASSQGTVVDTQYF. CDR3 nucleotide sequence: TGTGCCAGCAGTCAAGGAACCGTCGTCGATACGCAGTATTTT.

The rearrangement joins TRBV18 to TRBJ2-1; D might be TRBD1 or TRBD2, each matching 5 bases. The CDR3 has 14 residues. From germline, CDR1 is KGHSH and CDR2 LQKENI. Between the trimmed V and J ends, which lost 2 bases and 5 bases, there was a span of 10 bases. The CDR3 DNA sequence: TGTGCCAGCTCACCAGAATGGGGACACAATGAGCAGTTCTTC. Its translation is CASSPEWGHNEQFF.

The CDR3 sequence: CASSSGQGHSPLHF. CDR3 DNA: TGTGCCAGCAGCTCAGGACAGGGACACTCACCCCTCCACTTT. V gene TRBV7-2 combines with J gene TRBJ1-6; TRBD1 matches 8 bases. J was trimmed by 10 bases and V by 4 bases; bases with no gene match: 6. CDR1 is SGHTA, CDR2 FQGNSA, per germline. The CDR3 is made up of 14 amino acids.

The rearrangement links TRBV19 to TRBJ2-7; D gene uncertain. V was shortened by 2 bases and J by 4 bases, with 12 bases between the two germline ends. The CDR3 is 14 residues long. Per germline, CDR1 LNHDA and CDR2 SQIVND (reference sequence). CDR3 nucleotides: TGTGCCAGTAGTATATCTTCCAGATCTTACGAGCAGTACTTC. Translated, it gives CASSISSRSYEQYF.

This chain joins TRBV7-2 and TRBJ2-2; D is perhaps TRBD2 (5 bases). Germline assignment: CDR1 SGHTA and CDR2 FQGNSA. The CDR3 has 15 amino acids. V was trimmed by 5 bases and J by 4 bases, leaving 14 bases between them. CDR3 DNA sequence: TGTGCCAGCAGCCTCTCGGAGGTAGTCACCGGGGAGCTGTTTTTT. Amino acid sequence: CASSLSEVVTGELFF.

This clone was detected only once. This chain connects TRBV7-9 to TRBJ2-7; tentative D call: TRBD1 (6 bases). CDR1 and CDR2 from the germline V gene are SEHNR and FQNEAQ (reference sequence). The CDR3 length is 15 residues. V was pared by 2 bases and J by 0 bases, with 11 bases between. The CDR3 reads CASSLMGAASYEQYF. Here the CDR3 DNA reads TGTGCCAGCAGCTTAATGGGGGCTGCCTCCTACGAGCAGTACTTC.

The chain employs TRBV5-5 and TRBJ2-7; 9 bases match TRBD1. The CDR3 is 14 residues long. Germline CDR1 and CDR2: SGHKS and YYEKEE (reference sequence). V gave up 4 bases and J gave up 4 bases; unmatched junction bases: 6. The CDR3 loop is CASSQGTGRYEQYF. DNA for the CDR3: TGTGCCAGCAGCCAGGGGACAGGGAGGTACGAGCAGTACTTC.